The 5 T cell receptor beta chains in this list originate from one sample, sequenced in a study of T cells in Graves' hyperthyroidism and ophthalmopathy. The CDR3 regions of TCR beta were amplified from RNA transcripts. During a first-round RT-PCR of the TCR CDR3, the HTBI primer set was used. MiXCR was run by TCRdb on the multiplex PCR reads, yielding one entry per CDR3 protein. Of around 570,000 distinct CDR3 sequences listed, just under 20% are singletons. The sequenced sample consisted of blood. These receptor sequences come from a middle-aged man with Graves' ophthalmopathy.

In this sample, this clonotype turned up many times. The chain combines TRBV5-1 with TRBJ1-2, with D tentatively TRBD1 (6 bases). The germline gives CDR1 SGHRS, CDR2 YFSETQ. The CDR3 consists of 15 residues. Trimming shortened V by 2 bases and J by 4 bases, and 15 bases separated the two germline ends. CDR3 in amino acids: CASSFGGDLGYGYTF. The CDR3 nucleotides read TGCGCCAGCAGCTTCGGGGGCGACCTGGGCTATGGCTACACCTTC.

The chain joins TRBV29-1 to TRBJ2-3, with TRBD2 matching over 8 bases. The junction had 6 bases not matched to a gene; V was cut back by 8 bases and J by 2 bases. The CDR3 contains 13 residues. Germline V lookup: CDR1 SQVTM, CDR2 ANQGSEA. CDR3 nucleotides: TGCAGCACCTATAGCGGGGACACAGATACGCAGTATTTT. Protein product: CSTYSGDTDTQYF.

In its sample, this clonotype was seen a few times. This sequence may be a read error, since a much larger clone differs from it by one base. The chain recombines TRBV12-3 or TRBV12-4 with TRBJ1-1, with unresolved D. CDR3 size: 14 residues. CDR3 residues: CASSSPPSNTETFF. In nucleotides, the CDR3 is TGTGCCAGCAGTTCCCCTCCCTCGAACACTGAAACTTTCTTT.

The chain carries TRBV2 and TRBJ1-2, with D possibly TRBD1 on 6 matching bases. Germline V gene sequence: CDR1 SNHLY, CDR2 FYNNEI. The CDR3 has 13 residues. V dropped 4 bases and J dropped 1 base, with 7 bases sitting between them. Here the CDR3 reads CASSGQDNYGYTF. The CDR3 nucleotides are TGTGCCAGCAGTGGACAGGATAACTATGGCTACACCTTC.

V and J are TRBV7-9 and TRBJ1-4; the match to TRBD1 covers 8 bases. Germline trimming cut 4 bases from V and 8 bases from J; bases unmatched to any gene: 6. Germline V lookup: CDR1 SEHNR, CDR2 FQNEAQ (reference sequence). The CDR3 runs 14 residues. The CDR3 DNA follows: TGTGCCAGCAGCTCGACAGGGGCATTGGAAAAACTGTTTTTT. Encoded protein: CASSSTGALEKLFF.